The entry below gives a single TCR beta chain sequence along with its context. There is no known antigen for this receptor. There are no base qualities to consult, and no much larger clone falls within one base. The data originate from a study of T cell repertoires in cytomegalovirus infection (dated by TCRdb to between 2019 and 2020). Regarding the study in general: Donor HLA type was relevant to the analysis, as public TCR beta signatures indicated carriage of CMV infection together with the matching HLA type.

These reads were obtained on an Illumina HiSeq 1500. Clones were called with MiXCR by TCRdb after fastp trimmed the public reads at Q25, and only in-frame beta chains were retained. Duplicate CDR3 protein sequences are folded into a single record with the most common DNA and genes. Present in this sample are 500,000 to 600,000 distinct CDR3 sequences, 16% of which were seen just once. The ten top clones hold approximately 24% of the sample. The germline V gene (reference sequence) sets CDR1 to LNHDA and CDR2 to SQIVND. The CDR3 numbers 13 residues from cysteine through phenylalanine. Solely the CDR3 DNA is kept, with 39 bases framed from the first base. The germline ends are 8 bases apart after V is trimmed by 4 bases and J by 2 bases. What the research found in general, with its limitations: Carriers of CMV infection plus the relevant HLA type were discriminated by the cumulative frequency of public TCR beta family members in the study cohort and in an independent roughly 350-donor cohort. In the ex vivo response, HLA-C-restricted CMV-specific TCR beta clonotypes were dominant, and in two of eight donors the single most frequent clonotype came from this HLA-C-restricted group.

Sequencing was carried out using CD8+ T cells from PBMCs. The origin of this receptor is a human donor in good health (CMV status not recorded). Some clones in this sample may be carry-over from other donors' samples. The chain links TRBV19 with TRBJ1-1; a weak D assignment points to TRBD1 (5 bases agree). CDR3 loop: CASSTDINTEAFF. The sequenced DNA is TGTGCCAGTAGTACGGACATAAACACTGAAGCTTTCTTT.